This passage covers 10 T cell receptor beta chains from one sample sequenced in a study of blood T cell repertoires in COVID-19. The protocol was immunoSEQ multiplex PCR, while the TCRdb copy is restricted to in-frame clones and leaves out a portion. In the table there are around 250,000 clones, roughly 85% of which are singletons. The sample consisted of PBMCs or T cells enriched from blood (not recorded which). Every receptor here comes from a woman in her fifties or sixties with acute COVID-19.

The rearrangement links TRBV18 to TRBJ1-2; maybe TRBD1 (6 bases). CDR1 is KGHSH, CDR2 LQKENI, per germline. The CDR3 runs to 15 residues. V lost 6 bases to trimming and J lost 2 bases, with 16 bases between them. CDR3 nucleotides: TGTGCCAGCTCCCCATCCTCCGACAGGAACTATGGCTACACCTTC. This sequence encodes CASSPSSDRNYGYTF.

The chain is built from TRBV7-2 and TRBJ1-1, with D tentatively TRBD1 (5 bases). This CDR3 has 13 residues. V lost 5 bases and J lost 0, with 7 bases in between. Germline V gene sequence: CDR1 SGHTA, CDR2 FQGNSA. CDR3 residues: CASSGTLNTEAFF. The CDR3 DNA is TGTGCCAGCAGCGGGACTTTGAACACTGAAGCTTTCTTT.

In DNA, the CDR3 is TGTGCCAGCAGCCGGCAGGGTTTTGTAAGTGAAAAACTGTTTTTT. Protein sequence: CASSRQGFVSEKLFF. The rearrangement joins TRBV3-1 (or the pseudogene TRBV3-2) to TRBJ1-4, with D possibly TRBD1 on 5 matching bases. The V end was cut by 4 bases, the J end by 7 bases, with 16 bases between. The CDR3 is 15 residues long. CDR1 is LGHDT, CDR2 YNNKEL, per germline (reference sequence).

J is TRBJ1-5 and V is TRBV30; no clear D gene. The germline V gene has CDR1 GTSNPN and CDR2 SVGIG (reference sequence). The CDR3 has 13 residues. The germline V and J ends were trimmed by 0 bases and 2 bases, with 5 bases remaining between them. CDR3 DNA sequence: TGTGCCTGGAGTGTAGAGCGCAATCAGCCCCAGCATTTT. Its translation: CAWSVERNQPQHF. Full variable domain (remainder filled in from reference TRBV30 and TRBJ1-5): SQTIHQWPATLVQPVGSPLSLECTVEGTSNPNLYWYRQAAGRGLQLLFYSVGIGQISSEVPQNLSASRPQDRQFILSSKKLLLSDSGFYLCAWSVERNQPQHFGDGTRLSIL.

In regard to this clone: The identical CDR3 is also encoded by other nucleotide sequences in the sample. The V and J genes are TRBV5-1 and TRBJ2-2; 15 bases fit TRBD2. V trimming: 3 bases; J trimming: 2 bases; junction bases outside the gene matches: 2. Germline loops: CDR1 SGHRS, CDR2 YFSETQ. The CDR3 runs to 17 residues. CDR3 DNA: TGCGCCAGCAGCTCGGGACTAGCGGGGGGAAACACCGGGGAGCTGTTTTTT. Its protein is CASSSGLAGGNTGELFF.

The DNA of the CDR3 is TGTGCCAGCAGTTCCCCGGGACAGGGTATCACAGATACGCAGTATTTT. This sequence encodes CASSSPGQGITDTQYF. The chain carries TRBV28 and TRBJ2-3, with 9 bases matching TRBD1. This CDR3 contains 16 residues. The V and J ends lost 4 bases and 2 bases, in that order; junction bases with no gene match: 7. The germline V gene encodes CDR1 MDHEN and CDR2 SYDVKM.

This clone was observed a few times. The CDR3 here is CASSPSTELANYGYTF. In DNA, the CDR3 is TGTGCCAGCTCACCATCAACGGAGTTAGCTAACTATGGCTACACCTTC. This chain joins TRBV18 and TRBJ1-2; D gene unclear. The V and J ends lost 2 bases and 0 bases respectively, with 13 bases between them. Germline CDR1 KGHSH, CDR2 LQKENI. This CDR3 comprises 16 residues.

The CDR3 DNA reads TGTGCCAGCAGCTTTCGACAGGGCCATAATTCACCCCTCCACTTT. As protein: CASSFRQGHNSPLHF. This sequence joins TRBV7-8 and TRBJ1-6; 7 bases are shared with TRBD1. This CDR3 has 15 residues. Germline CDR1 is SGHVS and CDR2 is FQNEAQ. The J segment lost 5 bases and the V segment lost 3 bases, leaving 4 bases of the junction unmatched.

The rearrangement joins TRBV9 to TRBJ2-5, with 13 bases aligning to TRBD2. Germline trimming cut 1 base from V and 2 bases from J; bases unmatched to any gene: 11. The germline V gene has CDR1 SGDLS and CDR2 YYNGEE. This CDR3 region has 19 residues. In nucleotides, the CDR3 is TGTGCCAGCAGCGTATCCCCCCTTAGGACTAGCGGGGGTCAAGAGACCCAGTACTTC. Translation gives CASSVSPLRTSGGQETQYF.

The rearrangement joins TRBV10-3 to TRBJ1-5; TRBD1 matches 9 bases. There are 14 residues in the CDR3. The V and J ends lost 5 bases and 7 bases, in that order; junction bases with no gene match: 6. Germline CDR1 ENHRY, CDR2 SYGVKD. The CDR3 DNA reads TGTGCCATCAGTCGGACAGGGGATGACCAGCCCCAGCATTTT. It translates to CAISRTGDDQPQHF.